Sequencing of this T cell receptor beta chain was carried out in a study of OX40 agonist ivuxolimab in advanced cancers. About the study: Patients received intravenous ivuxolimab every 2 weeks at 0.01 to 10 mg/kg. The study's findings and limits: Expanded clones belonging to CD8+ T cells outnumbered, on average, those of CD4+. Antigen targets of the expanded peripheral T cells went undetermined.

TCRdb's table, derived via immunoSEQ multiplex PCR, lists solely in-frame clones and lacks some. The sample records tens of thousands of clones, over 85% being singletons. In regard to this clone: What it recognizes is unknown.

Germline CDR1 is MNHEY and CDR2 is SVGAGI. The CDR3 spans 16 residues. V was shortened by 3 bases and J by 0 bases, with 13 bases between the two germline ends. Specimen: CD4+ or CD8+ T cells sorted from blood, collected in a trial of the OX40 agonist ivuxolimab. V and J are TRBV6-5 and TRBJ2-3; D gene ambiguous. This clonotype originated in an adult with an advanced solid tumor such as melanoma, head and neck, liver or kidney cancer. CDR3: CASSYYRRSSTDTQYF. The CDR3 DNA reads as TGTGCCAGCAGTTATTACCGCCGTTCTAGCACAGATACGCAGTATTTT.